The clone carrying this T cell receptor (beta chain) was seen a single time. Its antigen is unknown. The PCR contained 60 Vbeta and 13 Jbeta primers. Sequenced by immunoSEQ multiplex PCR; TCRdb stores in-frame clones only, minus some. Of 150,000 to 200,000 clones listed, around three quarters were seen once; the top ten hold about 1%. Germline CDR1 and CDR2: MNHEY and SMNVEV (reference sequence). The CDR3 spans 13 residues. V lost 3 bases and J 4 bases, leaving 9 bases between the germline ends. The sample is drawn from a study of cytomegalovirus exposure and HLA in healthy donors. Findings and caveats of the study: Common viral pathogens were later found to be apparently linked to several of the most significant clusters. For most TCR beta V segments, an earlier analysis put the productive rate at about 87% or about 30% of the time. Later analysis showed most CMV-associated TCR beta chains appearing HLA-restricted.

The source of this sequence is a woman in her forties in good health and CMV-seronegative. Sample: PBMCs. The chain carries TRBV27 and TRBJ1-2; D is undetermined. The CDR3 protein is CASSFQRSYGYTF. The CDR3 DNA follows: TGTGCCAGCAGTTTCCAACGGAGCTATGGCTACACCTTC.